A selection of T cell receptor beta chains follows, all from one sample in a study of cytomegalovirus exposure and HLA in healthy donors. Using immunoSEQ multiplex PCR, the repertoire was profiled, and TCRdb retains in-frame clones only, with some absent. The sample includes tens of thousands of clones, 90% to 95% seen only once; the top ten take around 0.69%. The material sequenced was PBMCs. The receptors derive from a woman under 30 in good health and CMV-seronegative. CDR3s include the opening cysteine and the closing phenylalanine or tryptophan. A D gene is named only where the DNA matches it firmly. Rows may omit the clone size; those that give it use once, few, many or a size class.

TRBV4-1	NA	NA	TRBJ1-3	CASSQDPAEDTIYF	TGCGCCAGCAGCCAAGATCCGGCGGAAGACACCATATATTTT
TRBV4-3	TRBD2	NA	TRBJ2-7	CASSTKRGWYEQYF	TGCGCCAGCAGCACGAAGCGGGGGTGGTACGAGCAGTACTTC
TRBV27	NA	NA	TRBJ1-2	CASSPTGFSGYTF	TGTGCCAGCAGTCCAACAGGGTTTAGTGGCTACACCTTC
TRBV6-6	NA	NA	TRBJ2-7	CASSYLRVYEQYF	TGTGCCAGCAGTTACCTGAGGGTCTACGAGCAGTACTTC
TRBV12-5	TRBD1	NA	TRBJ1-1	CASGPLGQGTPNTEAFF	TGTGCTAGTGGGCCACTCGGACAGGGGACCCCCAACACTGAAGCTTTCTTT
TRBV13	NA	NA	TRBJ2-7	CASSRNGEVAAEQYF	TGTGCCAGCAGCCGCAACGGCGAGGTAGCGGCCGAGCAGTACTTC
TRBV28	NA	NA	TRBJ1-1	CASSSYRDLNTEAFF	TGTGCCAGCAGTTCATACAGGGATTTGAACACTGAAGCTTTCTTT
TRBV4-1	NA	NA	TRBJ1-6	CASSQGAARSRNPPLHF	TGCGCCAGCAGCCAAGGGGCAGCCAGATCCCGCAATCCACCCCTCCACTTT
TRBV19	NA	NA	TRBJ1-5	CASSAPYNRASAPQHF	TGTGCCAGTAGTGCCCCTTATAACAGGGCGAGTGCTCCCCAGCATTTT
TRBV9	NA	NA	TRBJ2-1	CASSQQGTGYNEQFF	TGTGCCAGCAGCCAACAGGGAACTGGCTACAATGAGCAGTTCTTC
TRBV5-4	TRBD2	NA	TRBJ2-7	CASSPGLAVRSSYEQYF	TGTGCCAGCAGCCCGGGACTAGCGGTTCGGAGCTCCTACGAGCAGTACTTC
TRBV29-1	TRBD2	NA	TRBJ2-7	CSVTRTSGIYEQYF	TGCAGCGTGACGCGGACTAGCGGGATCTACGAGCAGTACTTC
TRBV18	TRBD2	NA	TRBJ2-1	CASSPPSSGRVHEQFF	TGTGCCAGCTCACCACCGTCTAGCGGGAGGGTACATGAGCAGTTCTTC
TRBV2	NA	NA	TRBJ1-1	CASSVALANTEAFF	TGTGCCAGCAGTGTAGCTTTGGCGAACACTGAAGCTTTCTTT
TRBV6-6	TRBD1	NA	TRBJ1-5	CASSLDRAGNQPQHF	TGTGCCAGCAGTTTGGACAGGGCGGGCAATCAGCCCCAGCATTTT
TRBV7-9	TRBD2	once	TRBJ2-3	CASSLASGISTDTQYF	TGTGCCAGCAGCTTAGCTAGCGGGATTAGCACAGATACGCAGTATTTT
TRBV6-5	TRBD2	NA	TRBJ2-1	CASINSGSQGEQFF	TGTGCCAGCATCAATAGCGGGAGTCAGGGTGAGCAGTTCTTC
TRBV10-1	TRBD1	NA	TRBJ2-7	CASSRTGGSGEQYF	TGCGCCAGCAGCCGGACAGGGGGGTCAGGGGAGCAGTACTTC
TRBV5-1	NA	NA	TRBJ1-4	CASSLATGASNEKLFF	TGCGCCAGCAGCTTGGCGACAGGTGCTTCTAATGAAAAACTGTTTTTT
TRBV27	NA	NA	TRBJ2-7	CASSFGLTGEQYF	TGTGCCAGCAGTTTTGGTCTTACTGGCGAGCAGTACTTC
TRBV5-8	NA	NA	TRBJ2-7	CASTSFTYEQYF	TGTGCCAGTACTAGCTTTACCTACGAGCAGTACTTC
TRBV5-1	NA	NA	TRBJ1-5	CASSLTGGVNQPQHF	TGCGCCAGCAGCTTGACAGGAGGGGTCAATCAGCCCCAGCATTTT
TRBV7-2	NA	NA	TRBJ1-2	CASSSTTGQYGYTF	TGTGCCAGCAGCTCCACTACTGGACAGTATGGCTACACCTTC
TRBV5-1	TRBD1	NA	TRBJ2-3	CASSLGAGGVDTQYF	TGCGCCAGCAGCTTGGGAGCAGGGGGCGTAGATACGCAGTATTTT
TRBV14	NA	NA	TRBJ1-5	CASSVTSGSRGALRPQHF	TGTGCCAGCAGCGTCACTTCCGGGTCCCGAGGAGCATTAAGGCCCCAGCATTTT
TRBV5-1	NA	NA	TRBJ2-2	CASSLATANTGELFF	TGCGCCAGCAGCTTGGCCACAGCGAACACCGGGGAGCTGTTTTTT
TRBV19	TRBD1	NA	TRBJ1-2	CASSIGTGGLNGYTF	TGTGCCAGTAGTATTGGGACAGGGGGTTTGAATGGCTACACCTTC
TRBV30	TRBD2	NA	TRBJ2-5	CAWSPPRLAGGGREETQYF	TGTGCCTGGAGTCCCCCTCGACTAGCGGGAGGGGGAAGAGAAGAGACCCAGTACTTC
TRBV7-2	TRBD2	NA	TRBJ2-1	CASSFQRGGGREQFF	TGTGCCAGCAGCTTCCAGCGGGGGGGCGGGCGTGAGCAGTTCTTC